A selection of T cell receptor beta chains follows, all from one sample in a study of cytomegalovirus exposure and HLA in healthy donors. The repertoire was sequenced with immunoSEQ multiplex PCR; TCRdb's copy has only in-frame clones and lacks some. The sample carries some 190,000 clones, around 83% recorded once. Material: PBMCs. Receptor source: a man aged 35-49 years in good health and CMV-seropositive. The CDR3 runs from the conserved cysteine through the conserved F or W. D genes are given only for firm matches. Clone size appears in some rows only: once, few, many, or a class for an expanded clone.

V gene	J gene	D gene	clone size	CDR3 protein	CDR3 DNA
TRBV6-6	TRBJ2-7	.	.	CASSAQGYEQYF	TGTGCCAGCAGTGCACAGGGATACGAGCAGTACTTC
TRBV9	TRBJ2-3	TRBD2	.	CASLTRGGGRTDTQYF	TGTGCCAGCTTGACACGGGGCGGGGGGAGGACAGATACGCAGTATTTT
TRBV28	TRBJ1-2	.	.	CASSLTGFGYTF	TGTGCCAGCAGTCTTACAGGGTTTGGCTACACCTTC
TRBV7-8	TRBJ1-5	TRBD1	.	CASSRGQGSNQPQHF	TGTGCCAGCAGCCGAGGACAGGGGAGCAATCAGCCCCAGCATTTT
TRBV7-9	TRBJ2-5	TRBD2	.	CASSLGKTSGDQETQYF	TGTGCCAGCAGCTTAGGTAAAACTAGCGGGGATCAAGAGACCCAGTACTTC
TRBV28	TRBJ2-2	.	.	CASSPGLGTGELFF	TGTGCCAGCAGTCCGGGACTTGGAACCGGGGAGCTGTTTTTT
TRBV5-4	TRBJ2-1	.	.	CASSLEGLLNEQFF	TGTGCCAGCAGCTTGGAGGGACTGCTCAATGAGCAGTTCTTC
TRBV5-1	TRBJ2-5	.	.	CASSLTEETQYF	TGCGCCAGCAGCTTGACGGAAGAGACCCAGTACTTC
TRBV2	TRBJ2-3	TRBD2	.	CASSSTATSGRITQYF	TGTGCCTCCTCTTCTACTGCGACTAGCGGGAGAATCACGCAGTATTTT
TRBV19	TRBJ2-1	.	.	CASSIVAVTYNEQFF	TGTGCCAGTAGTATAGTAGCGGTCACCTACAATGAGCAGTTCTTC
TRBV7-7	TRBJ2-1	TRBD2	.	CASSSRGGLGQFF	TGTGCCAGCAGCTCCCGCGGAGGACTAGGGCAGTTCTTC
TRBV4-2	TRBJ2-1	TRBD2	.	CASSQIAGGGVNEQFF	TGTGCCAGCAGCCAAATAGCGGGAGGTGGGGTTAATGAGCAGTTCTTC
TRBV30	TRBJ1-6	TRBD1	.	CAWTTGQGVDSPLHF	TGTGCCTGGACCACGGGACAGGGCGTGGATTCACCCCTCCACTTT
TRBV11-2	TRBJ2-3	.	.	CASSLDQGFADTQYF	TGTGCCAGCAGCTTAGATCAGGGATTTGCAGATACGCAGTATTTT
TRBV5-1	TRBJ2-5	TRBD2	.	CASSFGGGQETQYF	TGCGCCAGCAGCTTCGGGGGGGGACAAGAGACCCAGTACTTC
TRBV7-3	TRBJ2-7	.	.	CASSLIGGHYEQYF	TGTGCCAGCAGCTTAATTGGGGGCCACTACGAGCAGTACTTC
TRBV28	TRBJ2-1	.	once	CASSSQPGKLAGRQFF	TGTGCCAGCAGTTCACAACCCGGAAAACTAGCTGGGAGGCAGTTCTTC
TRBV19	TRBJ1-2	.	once	CASKIGLGYTF	TGTGCCAGCAAAATAGGACTAGGCTACACCTTC